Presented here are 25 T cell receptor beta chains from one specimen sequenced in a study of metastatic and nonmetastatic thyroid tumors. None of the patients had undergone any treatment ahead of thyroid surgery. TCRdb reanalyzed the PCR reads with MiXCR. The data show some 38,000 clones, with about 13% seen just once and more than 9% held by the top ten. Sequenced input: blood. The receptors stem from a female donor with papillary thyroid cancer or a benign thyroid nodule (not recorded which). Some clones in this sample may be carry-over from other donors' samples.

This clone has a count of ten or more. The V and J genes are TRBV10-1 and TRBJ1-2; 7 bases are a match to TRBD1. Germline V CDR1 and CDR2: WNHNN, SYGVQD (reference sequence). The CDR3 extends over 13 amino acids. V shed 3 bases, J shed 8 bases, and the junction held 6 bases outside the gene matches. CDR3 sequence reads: CASSDDREDGYTF. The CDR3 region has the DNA TGCGCCAGCAGTGACGACAGGGAAGACGGCTACACCTTC.

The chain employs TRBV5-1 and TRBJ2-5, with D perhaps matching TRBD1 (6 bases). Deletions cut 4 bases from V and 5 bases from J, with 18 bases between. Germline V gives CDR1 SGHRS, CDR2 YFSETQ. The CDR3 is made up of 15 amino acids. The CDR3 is CASSPGVLSHETQYF. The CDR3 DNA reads TGCGCCAGCAGCCCAGGGGTGCTATCCCATGAGACCCAGTACTTC. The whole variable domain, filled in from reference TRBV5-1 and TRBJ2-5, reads KAGVTQTPRYLIKTRGQQVTLSCSPISGHRSVSWYQQTPGQGLQFLFEYFSETQRNKGNFPGRFSGRQFSNSRSEMNVSTLELGDSALYLCASSPGVLSHETQYFGPGTRLLVL.

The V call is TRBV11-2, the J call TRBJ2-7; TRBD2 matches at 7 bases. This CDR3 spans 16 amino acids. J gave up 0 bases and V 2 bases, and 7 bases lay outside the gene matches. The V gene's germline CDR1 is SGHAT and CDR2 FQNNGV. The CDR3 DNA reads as TGTGCCAGCAGCTTATTCGGCGGGAGTAGCTCCTACGAGCAGTACTTC. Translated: CASSLFGGSSSYEQYF.

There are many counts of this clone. CDR3 sequence: CASKAGPGELFF. As DNA, the CDR3 is TGTGCCAGCAAGGCGGGCCCCGGGGAGCTGTTTTTT. The chain has TRBV5-5 and TRBJ2-2; TRBD2 is a possible D gene (5 bases). This CDR3 contains 12 residues. Trimming cost V 6 bases and J 6 bases, with 9 bases left between them. CDR1 is SGHKS, CDR2 YYEKEE, per germline (reference sequence).

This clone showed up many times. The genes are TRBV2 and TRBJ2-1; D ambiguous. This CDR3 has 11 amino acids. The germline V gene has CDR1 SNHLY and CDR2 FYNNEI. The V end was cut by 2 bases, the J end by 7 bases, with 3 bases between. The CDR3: CASSEWNEQFF. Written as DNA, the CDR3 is TGTGCCAGCAGTGAATGGAATGAGCAGTTCTTC.

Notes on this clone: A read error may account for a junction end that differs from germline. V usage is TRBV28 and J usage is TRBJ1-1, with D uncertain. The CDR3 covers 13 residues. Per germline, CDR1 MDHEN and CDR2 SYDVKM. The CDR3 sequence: CDSSFLRNTVAFF. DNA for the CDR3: TGTGACAGCAGTTTCCTCCGGAACACTGTAGCTTTCTTT.

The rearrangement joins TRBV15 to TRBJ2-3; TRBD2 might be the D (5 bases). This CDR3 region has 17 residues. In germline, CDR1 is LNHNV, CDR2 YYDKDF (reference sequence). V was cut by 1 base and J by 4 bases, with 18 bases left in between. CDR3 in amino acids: CATSRGWRTGYPDTQYF. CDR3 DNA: TGTGCCACCAGCAGAGGATGGAGGACCGGATACCCAGATACGCAGTATTTT.

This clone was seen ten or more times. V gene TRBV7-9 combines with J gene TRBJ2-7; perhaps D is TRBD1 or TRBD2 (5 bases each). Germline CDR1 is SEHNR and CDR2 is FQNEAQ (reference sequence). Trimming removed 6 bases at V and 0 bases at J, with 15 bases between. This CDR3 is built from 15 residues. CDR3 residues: CASSHIWDLSYEQYF. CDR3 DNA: TGTGCCAGCAGTCACATCTGGGACCTCTCCTACGAGCAGTACTTC.

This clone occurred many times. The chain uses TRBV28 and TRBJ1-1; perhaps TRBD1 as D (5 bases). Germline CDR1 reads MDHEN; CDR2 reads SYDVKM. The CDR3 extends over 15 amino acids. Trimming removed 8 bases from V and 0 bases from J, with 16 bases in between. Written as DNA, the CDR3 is TGTGCCAGCTCCCCAGGAGGGGCTTTGAACACTGAAGCTTTCTTT. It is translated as CASSPGGALNTEAFF.

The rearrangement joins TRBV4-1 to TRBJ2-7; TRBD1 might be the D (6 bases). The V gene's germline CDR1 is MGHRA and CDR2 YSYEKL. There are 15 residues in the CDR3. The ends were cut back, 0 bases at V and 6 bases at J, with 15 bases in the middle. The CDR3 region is CASSQEGTQLSEQYF. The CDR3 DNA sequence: TGCGCCAGCAGCCAAGAAGGGACACAGCTCTCCGAGCAGTACTTC.

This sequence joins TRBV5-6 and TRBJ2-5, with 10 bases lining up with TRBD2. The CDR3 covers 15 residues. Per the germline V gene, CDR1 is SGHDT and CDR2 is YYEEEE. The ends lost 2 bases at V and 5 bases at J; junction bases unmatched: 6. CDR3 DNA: TGTGCCAGCAGCTTTTTAGCGGGAGGCGGGGAGACCCAGTACTTC. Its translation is CASSFLAGGGETQYF.

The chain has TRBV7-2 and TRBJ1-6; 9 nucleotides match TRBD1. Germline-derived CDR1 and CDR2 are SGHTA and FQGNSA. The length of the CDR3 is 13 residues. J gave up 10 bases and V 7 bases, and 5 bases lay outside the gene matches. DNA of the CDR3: TGTGCCAGCACCTGGACAGGGGCCTCACCCCTCCACTTT. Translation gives CASTWTGASPLHF.

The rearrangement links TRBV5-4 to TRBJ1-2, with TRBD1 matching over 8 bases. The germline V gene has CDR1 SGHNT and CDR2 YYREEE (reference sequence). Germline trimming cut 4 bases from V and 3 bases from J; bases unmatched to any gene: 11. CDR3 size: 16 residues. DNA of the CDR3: TGTGCCAGCAGCGGGAGGCGCAGGACAGGGTACTATGGCTACACCTTC. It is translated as CASSGRRRTGYYGYTF. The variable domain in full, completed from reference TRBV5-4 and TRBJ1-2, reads ETGVTQSPTHLIKTRGQQVTLRCSSQSGHNTVSWYQQALGQGPQFIFQYYREEENGRGNFPPRFSGLQFPNYSSELNVNALELDDSALYLCASSGRRRTGYYGYTFGSGTRLTVV.

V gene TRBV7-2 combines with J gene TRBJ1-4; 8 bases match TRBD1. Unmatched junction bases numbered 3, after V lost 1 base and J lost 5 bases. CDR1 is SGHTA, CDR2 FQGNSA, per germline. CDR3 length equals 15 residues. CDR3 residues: CASSLVQGANEKLFF. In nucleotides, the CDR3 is TGTGCCAGCAGCTTAGTCCAGGGGGCAAATGAAAAACTGTTTTTT.

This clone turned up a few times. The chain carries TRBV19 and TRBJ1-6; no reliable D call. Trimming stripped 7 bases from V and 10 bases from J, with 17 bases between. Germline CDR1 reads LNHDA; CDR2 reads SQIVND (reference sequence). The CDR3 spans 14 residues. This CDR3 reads CASNTGRVGSPLHF. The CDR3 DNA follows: TGTGCCAGTAACACGGGAAGGGTCGGGTCACCCCTCCACTTT. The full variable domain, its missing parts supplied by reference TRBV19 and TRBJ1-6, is DGGITQSPKYLFRKEGQNVTLSCEQNLNHDAMYWYRQDPGQGLRLIYYSQIVNDFQKGDIAEGYSVSREKKESFPLTVTSAQKNPTAFYLCASNTGRVGSPLHFGNGTRLTVT.

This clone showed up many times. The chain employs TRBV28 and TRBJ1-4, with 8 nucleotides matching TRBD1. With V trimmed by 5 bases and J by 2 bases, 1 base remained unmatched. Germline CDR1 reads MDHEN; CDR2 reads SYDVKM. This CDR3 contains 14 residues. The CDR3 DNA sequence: TGTGCCAGCAGTAGGACAGGGACTAATGAAAAACTGTTTTTT. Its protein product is CASSRTGTNEKLFF.

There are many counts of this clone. The CDR3 loop is CASLIGGQGGLYYGYTF. DNA for the CDR3: TGTGCCAGCCTTATCGGGGGACAGGGGGGTTTATATTATGGCTACACCTTC. V and J are TRBV28 and TRBJ1-2; 11 bases map to TRBD1. V shed 8 bases, J shed 5 bases, and the junction held 16 bases outside the gene matches. This CDR3 spans 17 amino acids. The germline gives CDR1 MDHEN, CDR2 SYDVKM.

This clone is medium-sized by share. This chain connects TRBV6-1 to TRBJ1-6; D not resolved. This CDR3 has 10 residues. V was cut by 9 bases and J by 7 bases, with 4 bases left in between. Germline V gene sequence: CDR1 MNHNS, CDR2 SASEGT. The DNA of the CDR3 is TGTGCCAGGCGGAATTCACCCCTCCACTTT. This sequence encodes CARRNSPLHF.

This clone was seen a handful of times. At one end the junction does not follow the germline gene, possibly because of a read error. The CDR3 sequence is CATIDSPRPDTQYF. The CDR3, as DNA: TGCGCCACCATTGATTCCCCGAGGCCAGATACGCAGTATTTT. This chain links TRBV24-1 with TRBJ2-3; the D is unclear. Germline V gives CDR1 KGHDR, CDR2 SFDVKD. This CDR3 spans 14 amino acids.

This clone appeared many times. The CDR3 reads CASSLDLSGKNEQFF. The CDR3 nucleotides read TGTGCCAGCAGCTTAGACCTTAGCGGGAAGAATGAGCAGTTCTTC. The rearrangement links TRBV7-9 to TRBJ2-1; 8 nucleotides match TRBD2. In germline, CDR1 is SEHNR, CDR2 FQNEAQ (reference sequence). The J segment lost 7 bases and the V segment lost 1 base, leaving 6 bases of the junction unmatched. The CDR3 totals 15 residues.

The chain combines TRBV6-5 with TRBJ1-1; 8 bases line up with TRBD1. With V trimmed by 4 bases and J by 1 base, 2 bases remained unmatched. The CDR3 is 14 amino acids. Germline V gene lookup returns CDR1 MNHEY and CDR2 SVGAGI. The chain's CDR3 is CASSSGTGNTEAFF. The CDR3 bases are TGTGCCAGCAGTTCCGGGACAGGGAACACTGAAGCTTTCTTT.

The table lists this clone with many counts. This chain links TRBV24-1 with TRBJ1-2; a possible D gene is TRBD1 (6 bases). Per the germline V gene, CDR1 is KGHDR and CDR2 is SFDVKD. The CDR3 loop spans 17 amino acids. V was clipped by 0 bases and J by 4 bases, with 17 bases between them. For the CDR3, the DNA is TGTGCCACCAGTGATTTGGAAGGGGGACACTTCCCCTATGGCTACACCTTC. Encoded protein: CATSDLEGGHFPYGYTF.

The CDR3 is CAWTYDGTGHHTEAFF. The DNA of the CDR3 is TGTGCCTGGACCTACGACGGGACAGGGCATCACACTGAAGCTTTCTTT. This chain uses TRBV30 with TRBJ1-1, with 9 bases fitting TRBD1. This CDR3 comprises 16 residues. Germline values: CDR1 GTSNPN, CDR2 SVGIG (reference sequence). The V and J ends lost 4 bases and 3 bases, in that order; junction bases with no gene match: 12.

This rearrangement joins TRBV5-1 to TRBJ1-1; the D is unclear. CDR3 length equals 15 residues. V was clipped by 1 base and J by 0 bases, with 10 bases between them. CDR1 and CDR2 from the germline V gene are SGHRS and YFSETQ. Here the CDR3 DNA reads TGCGCCAGCAGCTTGCTAGCGGGGATGAACACTGAAGCTTTCTTT. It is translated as CASSLLAGMNTEAFF.

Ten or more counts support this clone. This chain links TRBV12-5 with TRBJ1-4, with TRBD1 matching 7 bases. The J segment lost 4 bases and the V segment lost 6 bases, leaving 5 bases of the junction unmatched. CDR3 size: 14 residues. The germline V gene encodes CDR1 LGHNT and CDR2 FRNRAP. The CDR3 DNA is TGTGCTAGTGGCATTGGGACAGTTAATGAAAAACTGTTTTTT. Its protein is CASGIGTVNEKLFF.